The clone carrying this T cell receptor (beta chain) was seen a handful of times. Antigen: not known. What was sequenced were expressed TCRB transcripts, since all of the isolated RNA had been reverse transcribed. TCRdb keeps only in-frame clones here, not all; method: immunoSEQ multiplex PCR. Counted here are a few hundred thousand clones, roughly 14% occurring once; the ten biggest clones make up approximately 0.02%. The V gene's germline CDR1 is SGHVS and CDR2 FQNEAQ. The CDR3 has 15 residues. Trimming took off 4 bases at V and 0 bases at J, with 13 bases between the two ends. This sample stems from a study of beta chain features in type 1 diabetes. Findings and caveats of the study: Type 1 diabetes patients had moderately but significantly shorter TCRB CDR3s in all four CD4+ subsets.

In all sorted populations, purity surpassed 95%. Material for sequencing was naive CD4+ T cells from blood. The chain carries TRBV7-8 and TRBJ2-7; D is possibly TRBD1 (5 bases). This sequence was found in a man aged 30-40 years with type 1 diabetes. CDR3: CASSSREGNSYEQYF. The CDR3 region has the DNA TGTGCCAGCAGCTCCAGGGAAGGAAACTCCTACGAGCAGTACTTC. Looking up the rest from reference TRBV7-8 and TRBJ2-7 gives the full variable domain: GAGVSQSPRYKVAKRGQDVALRCDPISGHVSLFWYQQALGQGPEFLTYFQNEAQLDKSGLPSDRFFAERPEGSVSTLKIQRTQQEDSAVYLCASSSREGNSYEQYFGPGTRLTVT.